Detailed here is one T cell receptor (beta chain). Its antigen remains unknown. This record comes from a study of blood T cells in healthy people across ages. Study findings and constraints: Naive and antigen-experienced cells could not be conclusively compared, given unsorted PBMCs.

Germline assignment: CDR1 SGHNT and CDR2 YENEEA. This CDR3 has 15 amino acids. V gave up 0 bases and J gave up 6 bases; unmatched junction bases: 6. Combining a sample-barcoded 5' primer with a J-beta primer mix, a second PCR ran for about 7 to 12 cycles. Tagging of each cDNA molecule was performed by a template-switch adaptor with 12 random nucleotides. TCRdb passed the 5' RACE reads through MiXCR, listing each CDR3 protein once. The sample consists of fewer than 900,000 distinct CDR3 sequences, 35% to 45% of them appearing once. This receptor was obtained from a woman aged 55-69 years in good health. Sequenced material: blood. V and J are TRBV11-3 and TRBJ2-7; TRBD2 aligns across 9 bases. In DNA, the CDR3 is TGTGCCAGCAGCTTAGATAGCGGGAGAGGAGGCGAGCAGTACTTC. Translated: CASSLDSGRGGEQYF.